Presented here are 30 T cell receptor beta chains from one specimen sequenced in a study of blood T cell repertoires in COVID-19. The repertoire was sequenced with immunoSEQ multiplex PCR; TCRdb's copy has only in-frame clones and lacks some. Of about 480,000 clones in the sample, approximately 90% are singletons; the top ten hold 8.3%. Sample: PBMCs or T cells enriched from blood (not recorded which). Receptors originate from a woman aged 55-69 years who had recovered from COVID-19.

The rearrangement uses TRBV5-1 and TRBJ2-1; 14 nucleotides line up with TRBD2. There are 18 residues in the CDR3. J was trimmed by 7 bases and V by 1 base; bases with no gene match: 10. Per the germline V gene, CDR1 is SGHRS and CDR2 is YFSETQ. Written as DNA, the CDR3 is TGCGCCAGCAGCTTGCGACTAGCGGGGGGGCCTCGGTGGAATGAGCAGTTCTTC. Translation gives CASSLRLAGGPRWNEQFF.

The chain joins TRBV7-2 to TRBJ1-6, with TRBD1 matching over 9 bases. Looked up from germline, CDR1 is SGHTA and CDR2 is FQGNSA. V was pared by 5 bases and J by 7 bases, with 15 bases of the junction left unmatched. The CDR3 contains 18 residues. The CDR3 spells CASSLTFRDRAGNSPLHF. CDR3 nucleotide sequence: TGTGCCAGCAGCCTCACGTTCCGGGACAGGGCGGGAAATTCACCCCTCCACTTT.

V gene TRBV24-1 combines with J gene TRBJ1-2; 8 nucleotides agree with TRBD1. Germline V gene sequence: CDR1 KGHDR, CDR2 SFDVKD. V shed 5 bases, J shed 3 bases, and the junction held 7 bases outside the gene matches. CDR3 length: 15 amino acids. The CDR3 reads CATSGAGTGDYGYTF. DNA for the CDR3: TGTGCCACCAGTGGAGCCGGGACAGGAGACTATGGCTACACCTTC.

The V gene is TRBV28, the J gene TRBJ2-1; D is unclear. Deletions cut 5 bases from V and 0 bases from J, with 11 bases between. Germline V gene sequence: CDR1 MDHEN, CDR2 SYDVKM. The CDR3 covers 15 residues. CDR3 bases: TGTGCCAGCAGTCTACTGGGCAGCTCCTACAATGAGCAGTTCTTC. It specifies CASSLLGSSYNEQFF.

This clone was recorded only once. V gene TRBV7-2 combines with J gene TRBJ1-2, with a possible D match to TRBD1 (5 bases). CDR1 is SGHTA and CDR2 is FQGNSA in the germline V gene. The CDR3 has 14 residues. V lost 1 base and J lost 7, with 13 bases in between. CDR3 amino acids: CASSLGPRDFGYTF. CDR3 nucleotide sequence: TGTGCCAGCAGCTTAGGTCCCAGGGATTTTGGCTACACCTTC. Full variable domain (remainder filled in from reference TRBV7-2 and TRBJ1-2): GAGVSQSPSNKVTEKGKDVELRCDPISGHTALYWYRQSLGQGLEFLIYFQGNSAPDKSGLPSDRFSAERTGGSVSTLTIQRTQQEDSAVYLCASSLGPRDFGYTFGSGTRLTVV.

The CDR3: CASSGAHTGELFF. The DNA of the CDR3 is TGTGCCAGCAGCGGGGCTCACACCGGGGAGCTGTTTTTT. V gene TRBV11-3 combines with J gene TRBJ2-2; weak D call: TRBD1 (5 bases). The germline V gene has CDR1 SGHNT and CDR2 YENEEA. Trimming removed 5 bases from V and 3 bases from J, with 7 bases in between. The CDR3 totals 13 residues.

V usage is TRBV12-5 and J usage is TRBJ1-1; tentative D call: TRBD1 (5 bases). Deletions cut 4 bases from V and 1 base from J, with 13 bases between. Germline values: CDR1 LGHNT, CDR2 FRNRAP. The CDR3 covers 15 residues. The CDR3 DNA reads as TGTGCTAGTGGTTCAACGACAGTGGGGAACACTGAAGCTTTCTTT. As protein: CASGSTTVGNTEAFF.

The rearrangement joins TRBV10-2 to TRBJ2-7, with D possibly TRBD1 on 7 matching bases. The length of the CDR3 is 13 residues. CDR1 and CDR2 from the germline V gene are WSHSY and SAAADI. V was pared by 4 bases and J by 7 bases, with 14 bases between. The CDR3 is CASSGQGGEEQYV. In nucleotides, the CDR3 is TGCGCCAGCAGTGGGCAGGGGGGAGAAGAGCAGTACGTC.

This clone was found a few times. The rearrangement links TRBV5-1 to TRBJ1-5, with D hard to call. Germline V gives CDR1 SGHRS, CDR2 YFSETQ. Trimming took off 4 bases at V and 6 bases at J, with 14 bases between the two ends. The CDR3 has 14 residues. The chain's CDR3 is CASSPEGSSQPQHF. As DNA, the CDR3 is TGCGCCAGCAGCCCGGAGGGCAGCTCTCAGCCCCAGCATTTT. The full variable domain, with the rest looked up from reference TRBV5-1 and TRBJ1-5, is KAGVTQTPRYLIKTRGQQVTLSCSPISGHRSVSWYQQTPGQGLQFLFEYFSETQRNKGNFPGRFSGRQFSNSRSEMNVSTLELGDSALYLCASSPEGSSQPQHFGDGTRLSIL.

This clone was detected only once. The gene calls are TRBV11-3 and TRBJ1-1, with D maybe TRBD1 (6 bases). From germline, CDR1 is SGHNT and CDR2 YENEEA. V dropped 6 bases and J dropped 8 bases, with 16 bases sitting between them. The CDR3 loop spans 13 amino acids. Here the CDR3 DNA reads TGTGCCAGCAGTCCTAGGCCCGGGACAGAAGCTTTCTTT. Amino acid sequence: CASSPRPGTEAFF.

Notes on this clone: The same CDR3 is also encoded by other DNA sequences in this sample. This rearrangement joins TRBV7-2 to TRBJ2-2; perhaps TRBD1 as D (6 bases). Trimming cost V 5 bases and J 4 bases, with 11 bases left between them. Germline V lookup: CDR1 SGHTA, CDR2 FQGNSA. The CDR3 runs 14 residues. As DNA, the CDR3 is TGTGCCAGCAGCCCCCAAGGGGGCACCGGGGAGCTGTTTTTT. It specifies CASSPQGGTGELFF.

The chain is built from TRBV5-4 and TRBJ2-3; 15 positions agree with TRBD2. Germline V gene data show CDR1 as SGHNT and CDR2 as YYREEE (reference sequence). This CDR3 contains 17 residues. V shed 4 bases and J 5 bases; nucleotides not matched to a gene: 8. The CDR3 DNA reads TGTGCCAGCAGCGCAGGACTAGCGGGGGGGCCGGGAGATACGCAGTATTTT. Translated, it gives CASSAGLAGGPGDTQYF.

The J gene is TRBJ2-3, the V gene TRBV6-5; D call uncertain. The CDR3 totals 13 residues. V was pared by 8 bases and J by 4 bases, with 13 bases between. Germline CDR1 is MNHEY and CDR2 is SVGAGI. The CDR3 coding sequence is TGTGCCAGCTGCCGCGCGGCGGCAGATACGCAGTATTTT. As protein: CASCRAAADTQYF.

This clone has a handful of counts. The chain recombines TRBV4-1 with TRBJ1-5; 8 bases are a match to TRBD1. The trim removed 0 bases at V and 6 bases at J, leaving 7 bases unmatched. Looked up from germline, CDR1 is MGHRA and CDR2 is YSYEKL. The CDR3 contains 16 residues. CDR3 amino acids: CASSQDWAGGTQPQHF. CDR3 bases: TGCGCCAGCAGCCAAGATTGGGCAGGGGGCACTCAGCCCCAGCATTTT.

This chain uses TRBV18 with TRBJ1-2; 8 bases agree with TRBD1. Per the germline V gene, CDR1 is KGHSH and CDR2 is LQKENI. This CDR3 is built from 14 residues. V lost 3 bases, J lost 6 bases, and 6 bases stayed unmatched. CDR3 sequence (DNA): TGTGCCAGCTCACCTCTAATGACAGGGGATGGCTACACCTTC. It yields the protein CASSPLMTGDGYTF. The full variable domain, in which reference TRBV18 and TRBJ1-2 provide the parts outside the CDR3, is NAGVMQNPRHLVRRRGQEARLRCSPMKGHSHVYWYRQLPEEGLKFMVYLQKENIIDESGMPKERFSAEFPKEGPSILRIQQVVRGDSAAYFCASSPLMTGDGYTFGSGTRLTVV.

The chain uses TRBV6-1 and TRBJ2-7; D may be TRBD1 (6 bases). V was shortened by 1 base and J by 3 bases, with 13 bases between the two germline ends. In germline, CDR1 is MNHNS, CDR2 SASEGT. This CDR3 is built from 15 residues. Here the CDR3 reads CASSEVYRVHYEQYV. CDR3 sequence (DNA): TGTGCCAGCAGTGAAGTATACAGGGTCCACTACGAGCAGTACGTC.

This clone has only a few counts. The chain has TRBV27 and TRBJ1-5, with D possibly being TRBD1 (6 bases). Deletions cut 3 bases from V and 6 bases from J, with 15 bases between. CDR1 is MNHEY, CDR2 SMNVEV, per germline (reference sequence). The CDR3 spans 15 residues. The CDR3 loop is CASSFLPRGSQPQHF. CDR3 DNA sequence: TGTGCCAGCAGTTTTTTACCCAGGGGTAGTCAGCCCCAGCATTTT.

This clone was detected only once. The CDR3 DNA reads as TGTGCCAGCTCACGGTCACTAGCGGGGGTTGCAGATACGCAGTATTTT. Translation: CASSRSLAGVADTQYF. The gene calls are TRBV18 and TRBJ2-3; 11 bases align to TRBD2. This CDR3 spans 16 amino acids. Trimming took 4 bases from V and 4 from J; bases not matched to a gene: 7. Germline V gene data show CDR1 as KGHSH and CDR2 as LQKENI.

The J gene is TRBJ2-3, the V gene TRBV21-1; the table's D gene call, TRBD2, was not cross checked with the DNA. TRBV21-1 counts as a pseudogene. The CDR3 totals 18 residues. The CDR3 here is CASSKAPPRGHSTDTQYF. For the CDR3, the DNA is TGTGCCAGCAGCAAAGCGCCCCCTCGAGGGCATAGCACAGATACGCAGTATTTT.

This sequence joins TRBV19 and TRBJ2-1, with 8 bases fitting TRBD1. Germline V gene lookup returns CDR1 LNHDA and CDR2 SQIVND (reference sequence). The V gene end was trimmed by 2 bases and the J gene end by 9 bases; junction bases not matched to a gene: 6. The CDR3 has 14 residues. The CDR3 region is CASSISIRGLEQFF. The CDR3 DNA sequence: TGTGCCAGTAGTATATCAATCAGGGGGCTTGAGCAGTTCTTC.

The chain recombines TRBV9 with TRBJ1-4; 8 bases map to TRBD1. This CDR3 contains 15 residues. Germline V gene sequence: CDR1 SGDLS, CDR2 YYNGEE. V gave up 4 bases and J gave up 8 bases; unmatched junction bases: 10. The CDR3 region is CASSTQGAEGEKLFF. The CDR3, as DNA: TGTGCCAGCAGCACCCAGGGGGCGGAGGGCGAAAAACTGTTTTTT.

The genes are TRBV19 and TRBJ2-2; D might be TRBD2 (6 bases). The germline gives CDR1 LNHDA, CDR2 SQIVND (reference sequence). The CDR3 length is 13 residues. V lost 5 bases and J 9 bases, leaving 13 bases between the germline ends. Here the CDR3 reads CASSPYWDWELFF. The CDR3 region has the DNA TGTGCCAGTAGTCCTTACTGGGACTGGGAGCTGTTTTTT. The full variable domain, completed using reference TRBV19 and TRBJ2-2, is DGGITQSPKYLFRKEGQNVTLSCEQNLNHDAMYWYRQDPGQGLRLIYYSQIVNDFQKGDIAEGYSVSREKKESFPLTVTSAQKNPTAFYLCASSPYWDWELFFGEGSRLTVL.

The chain's CDR3 is CASSFLQSPLHF. The CDR3 DNA follows: TGTGCCAGCAGTTTCCTCCAGTCACCCCTCCACTTT. The V call is TRBV12-3 or TRBV12-4, the J call TRBJ1-6; D not resolved. V was cut by 3 bases and J by 10 bases, with 7 bases left in between. CDR3 length: 12 residues.

V is TRBV5-1 and J is TRBJ2-3; D perhaps matches TRBD1 (5 bases). CDR3 length: 13 residues. Germline V gives CDR1 SGHRS, CDR2 YFSETQ. V lost 3 bases, J lost 4 bases, and 9 bases lay in between. CDR3 residues: CASSSSGSDTQYF. DNA for the CDR3: TGCGCCAGCAGCTCCTCAGGGTCAGATACGCAGTATTTT.

This clone was seen only once. The V and J genes are TRBV3-1 (or the pseudogene TRBV3-2) and TRBJ1-2, with 8 bases lining up with TRBD1. The V and J ends lost 5 bases and 3 bases, in that order; junction bases with no gene match: 8. This CDR3 comprises 15 residues. Per the germline V gene, CDR1 is LGHDT and CDR2 is YNNKEL (reference sequence). CDR3 in DNA: TGTGCCAGCAGCGCCCGGGACAGGCTTTACTATGGCTACACCTTC. Amino acids: CASSARDRLYYGYTF.

The V and J genes are TRBV24-1 and TRBJ1-5, with 9 bases matching TRBD1. Germline CDR1 is KGHDR and CDR2 is SFDVKD. Trimming cost V 7 bases and J 3 bases; bases outside gene matches: 3. The CDR3 is 14 residues long. The CDR3 protein is CATSTGGYNQPQHF. In nucleotides, the CDR3 is TGTGCCACCAGCACAGGGGGCTACAATCAGCCCCAGCATTTT.

In DNA form, the CDR3 reads TGTGCCAGCAGCCCTGCGACAGAGAATCAGCCCCAGCATTTT. Residues: CASSPATENQPQHF. The V gene is TRBV3-1 (or the pseudogene TRBV3-2), the J gene TRBJ1-5; a weak D match, TRBD1 (5 bases). The V gene lost 4 bases and the J gene lost 4 bases, with 11 bases spanning the gap. CDR3 length equals 14 residues. Germline lookup yields CDR1 LGHDT and CDR2 YNNKEL (reference sequence).

The J gene is TRBJ1-1, the V gene TRBV30; tentative D call: TRBD1 (5 bases). The CDR3 totals 15 residues. CDR1 GTSNPN and CDR2 SVGIG come from the germline V gene (reference sequence). Deletions cut 0 bases from V and 4 bases from J, with 15 bases between. CDR3 coding DNA: TGTGCCTGGAGTGTAAATATTCCCGGGGGCACTGAAGCTTTCTTT. Translation gives CAWSVNIPGGTEAFF. Combining the CDR3 with reference TRBV30 and TRBJ1-1 gives the whole variable domain SQTIHQWPATLVQPVGSPLSLECTVEGTSNPNLYWYRQAAGRGLQLLFYSVGIGQISSEVPQNLSASRPQDRQFILSSKKLLLSDSGFYLCAWSVNIPGGTEAFFGQGTRLTVV.

There are many counts of this clone. The chain joins TRBV9 to TRBJ1-3, with TRBD1 identical over 7 bases. V gave up 4 bases and J gave up 5 bases; unmatched junction bases: 6. CDR1 and CDR2 from the germline V gene are SGDLS and YYNGEE. This CDR3 has 14 amino acids. CDR3 sequence reads: CASSPGTERNTIYF. CDR3 coding DNA: TGTGCCAGCAGCCCAGGGACAGAAAGAAACACCATATATTTT.

The rearrangement joins TRBV2 to TRBJ2-3, with 7 positions matching TRBD2. J was trimmed by 6 bases and V by 9 bases; bases with no gene match: 3. This CDR3 contains 11 residues. In germline, CDR1 is SNHLY, CDR2 FYNNEI. This chain's CDR3 is CARGGMDTQYF. In nucleotides, the CDR3 is TGTGCCAGGGGGGGGATGGATACGCAGTATTTT.